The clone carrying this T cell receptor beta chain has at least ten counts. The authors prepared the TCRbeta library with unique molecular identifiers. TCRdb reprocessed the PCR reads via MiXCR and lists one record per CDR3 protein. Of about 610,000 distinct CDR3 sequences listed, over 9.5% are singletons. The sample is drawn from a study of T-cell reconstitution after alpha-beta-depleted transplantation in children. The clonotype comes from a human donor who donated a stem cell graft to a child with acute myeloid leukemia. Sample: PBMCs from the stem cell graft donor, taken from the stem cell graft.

CDR3 loop: CSARGFGQTNTGELFF. The CDR3 DNA follows: TGCAGTGCTAGAGGATTTGGACAGACAAACACCGGGGAGCTGTTTTTT. The rearrangement links TRBV20-1 to TRBJ2-2, with D possibly being TRBD1 (6 bases). This CDR3 comprises 16 residues. The germline V and J ends were trimmed by 1 base and 2 bases, with 14 bases remaining between them. CDR1 is DFQATT, CDR2 SNEGSKA, per germline (reference sequence).